The sequence of this T cell receptor (beta chain) was determined in a study of T cells in Graves' hyperthyroidism and ophthalmopathy. TCR beta CDR3 regions were amplified from RNA. The HTBI set primed first-round TCR CDR3 RT-PCR. TCRdb ran MiXCR on the multiplex PCR reads and lists one entry per CDR3 protein. The data show about 640,000 distinct CDR3 sequences, roughly 20% seen once. Germline CDR1 reads LNHDA; CDR2 reads SQIVND (reference sequence). J lost 0 bases, V lost 9 bases, and 4 bases had no gene match. This CDR3 has 14 residues. General study points: Also found in blood were most expanded thyroid clonotypes above 0.001.

Uncontrolled infection, other autoimmune disease, pregnancy or lactation led to exclusion. Concerning this clonotype: Its target is unknown.

The J gene is TRBJ2-1, the V gene TRBV19; the match to TRBD2 covers 8 bases. The receptor was isolated from a man aged 25-45 years with Graves' ophthalmopathy. Sequencing was carried out using blood. The CDR3 DNA reads as TGTGCCAGCCAAAGCGGGAGCTCCTACAATGAGCAGTTCTTC. It is translated as CASQSGSSYNEQFF.